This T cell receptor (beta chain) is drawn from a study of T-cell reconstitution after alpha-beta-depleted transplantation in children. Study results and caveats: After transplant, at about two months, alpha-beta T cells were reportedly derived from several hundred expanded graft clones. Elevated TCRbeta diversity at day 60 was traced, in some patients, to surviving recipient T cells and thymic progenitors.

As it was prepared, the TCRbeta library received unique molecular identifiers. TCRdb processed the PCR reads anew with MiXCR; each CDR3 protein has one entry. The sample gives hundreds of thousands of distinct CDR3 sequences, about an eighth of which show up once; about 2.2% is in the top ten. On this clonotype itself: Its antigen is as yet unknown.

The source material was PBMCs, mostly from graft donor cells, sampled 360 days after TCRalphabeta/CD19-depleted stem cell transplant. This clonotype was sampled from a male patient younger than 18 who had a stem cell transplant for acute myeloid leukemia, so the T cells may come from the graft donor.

The DNA of the CDR3 is TGTGCCAGCAGAATCAGGGGGGGAGAGACCCAGTACTTC. It specifies CASRIRGGETQYF. The J gene is TRBJ2-5, the V gene TRBV2, with D perhaps assigned TRBD1 or TRBD2 (7 bases each). Per germline, CDR1 SNHLY and CDR2 FYNNEI. Trimming took off 6 bases at V and 4 bases at J, with 12 bases between the two ends. CDR3 size: 13 residues.